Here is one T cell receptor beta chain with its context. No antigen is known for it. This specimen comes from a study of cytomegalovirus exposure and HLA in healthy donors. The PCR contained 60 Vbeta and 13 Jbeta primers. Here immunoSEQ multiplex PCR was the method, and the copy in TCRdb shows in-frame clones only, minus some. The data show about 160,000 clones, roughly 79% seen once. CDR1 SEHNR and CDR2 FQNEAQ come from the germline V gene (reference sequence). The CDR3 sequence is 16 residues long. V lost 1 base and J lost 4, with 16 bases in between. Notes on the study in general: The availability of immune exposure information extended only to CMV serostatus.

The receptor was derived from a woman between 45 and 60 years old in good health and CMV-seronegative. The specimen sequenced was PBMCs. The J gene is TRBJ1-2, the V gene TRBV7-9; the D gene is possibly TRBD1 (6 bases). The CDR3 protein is CASSLGEQGMGYGYTF. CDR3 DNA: TGTGCCAGCAGCTTAGGAGAACAGGGAATGGGCTATGGCTACACCTTC.